The 17 T cell receptor beta chains in this list originate from one sample, sequenced in a study of T-cell reconstitution after alpha-beta-depleted transplantation in children (dated by TCRdb to between 2015 and 2016). Library construction relied on PCR. The sequencing machine was an Illumina HiSeq 2500. TCR library preparation used molecular barcoding, with unique molecular identifiers applied to normalize quantification of the TCRbeta repertoire. TCRdb trimmed public reads at Q25 via fastp, called clones via MiXCR and kept in-frame beta chains. Each CDR3 protein gets just one entry, which takes the most common genes and DNA from the rows behind it. For this sample there are under 350,000 distinct CDR3 sequences; roughly 9.5% appear just once. Of the sample, roughly a tenth is held by the ten largest clones. Sequenced material: PBMCs from the stem cell graft donor, taken from the stem cell graft. The receptors come from a human donor who donated a stem cell graft to a child with SCID.

This clonotype was recorded many times. Here the CDR3 DNA reads TGCGCCAGCAGCTCCCCGGGGACAGGGCGTCTCGAGCAGTACTTC. Translating it yields CASSSPGTGRLEQYF. This sequence joins TRBV5-1 and TRBJ2-7; TRBD1 matches at 9 bases. The V and J ends lost 3 bases and 6 bases, in that order; junction bases with no gene match: 10. This CDR3 contains 15 residues. Germline lookup yields CDR1 SGHRS and CDR2 YFSETQ.

This clonotype was seen ten or more times. The V gene is TRBV7-6, the J gene TRBJ2-1; D possibly corresponds to TRBD2 (5 bases). The germline V gene encodes CDR1 SGHVS and CDR2 FNYEAQ. With 5 bases removed from V and 8 bases from J, the gap between germline ends came to 13 bases. CDR3 length: 13 residues. CDR3 in amino acids: CASSALVRDEQFF. CDR3 nucleotide sequence: TGTGCCAGCAGCGCACTAGTTCGGGATGAGCAGTTCTTC.

The chain has TRBV12-3 or TRBV12-4 and TRBJ2-5; 11 nucleotides line up with TRBD1. The ends lost 3 bases at V and 3 bases at J; junction bases unmatched: 3. The CDR3 consists of 15 residues. This CDR3 reads CASSFGTGGEETQYF. The DNA for the CDR3 is TGTGCCAGCAGTTTCGGGACAGGGGGTGAAGAGACCCAGTACTTC.

The CDR3 is CASSLDLRQGRPQHF. CDR3 in DNA: TGTGCCAGCAGCTTAGACCTCCGACAGGGCCGGCCCCAGCATTTT. V is TRBV11-2 and J is TRBJ1-5; 7 nucleotides agree with TRBD1. Looked up from germline, CDR1 is SGHAT and CDR2 is FQNNGV. J gave up 9 bases and V 0 bases, and 8 bases lay outside the gene matches. The CDR3 spans 15 residues. Variable domain in full (rest from reference TRBV11-2 and TRBJ1-5): EAGVAQSPRYKIIEKRQSVAFWCNPISGHATLYWYQQILGQGPKLLIQFQNNGVVDDSQLPKDRFSAERLKGVDSTLKIQPAKLEDSAVYLCASSLDLRQGRPQHFGDGTRLSIL.

This chain connects TRBV12-3 or TRBV12-4 to TRBJ1-2; TRBD1 might be the D (6 bases). Trimming removed 2 bases at V and 5 bases at J, with 12 bases between. This CDR3 has 14 amino acids. The CDR3 region is CASSLQGPGYGYTF. The DNA of the CDR3 is TGTGCCAGCAGTTTACAGGGGCCAGGTTATGGCTACACCTTC.

This clonotype was seen a few times. V usage is TRBV9 and J usage is TRBJ1-2; D call uncertain. Germline V gene data show CDR1 as SGDLS and CDR2 as YYNGEE. Deletions cut 3 bases from V and 7 bases from J, with 10 bases between. The CDR3 has 12 amino acids. CDR3 amino acids: CASSAELGGYTF. The CDR3 DNA reads TGTGCCAGCAGCGCGGAACTCGGTGGCTACACCTTC.

This clonotype came up a few times. The chain carries TRBV20-1 and TRBJ1-2, with 8 bases lining up with TRBD1. The V gene's germline CDR1 is DFQATT and CDR2 SNEGSKA (reference sequence). The CDR3 contains 13 residues. With V trimmed by 1 base and J by 8 bases, 6 bases remained unmatched. The CDR3 reads CSARGSGGGGYTF. DNA of the CDR3: TGCAGTGCTAGAGGGTCAGGGGGCGGAGGCTACACCTTC.

This clonotype was seen a few times. The chain joins TRBV5-5 to TRBJ2-3; 7 bases fit TRBD2. This CDR3 is built from 15 residues. V gave up 1 base and J gave up 4 bases; unmatched junction bases: 6. Germline lookup yields CDR1 SGHKS and CDR2 YYEKEE (reference sequence). The CDR3 DNA reads TGTGCCAGCAGCTTGATGCACCGGGGGGCAGATACGCAGTATTTT. It codes for CASSLMHRGADTQYF.

The chain has TRBV20-1 and TRBJ1-5; 7 nucleotides match TRBD1. CDR1 is DFQATT, CDR2 SNEGSKA, per germline (reference sequence). This CDR3 comprises 17 residues. J gave up 0 bases and V 5 bases, and 13 bases lay outside the gene matches. The CDR3 is CSASGTVVRNSNQPQHF. For the CDR3, the DNA is TGCAGTGCTTCCGGGACAGTGGTTCGTAATAGCAATCAGCCCCAGCATTTT.

This clonotype was seen only a few times. CDR3 DNA: TGTGCCAGCAGCTTTCCCAGACAGGGGGCCTACAATGAGCAGTTCTTC. Translating it yields CASSFPRQGAYNEQFF. The V gene is TRBV5-4, the J gene TRBJ2-1; 9 nucleotides agree with TRBD1. Germline V gene data show CDR1 as SGHNT and CDR2 as YYREEE (reference sequence). V lost 2 bases and J lost 2; bases outside the gene matches: 5. This CDR3 spans 16 amino acids.

The sample holds a few counts of this clonotype. A junction boundary mismatches the germline segment, possibly from a read error. The V call is TRBV5-5, the J call TRBJ1-1; D is ambiguous. CDR1 is SGHKS, CDR2 YYEKEE, per germline (reference sequence). This CDR3 spans 15 amino acids. The CDR3 reads CAGSFGKVVGTEAFF. CDR3 coding DNA: TGTGCCGGCAGCTTCGGAAAGGTTGTCGGCACTGAAGCTTTCTTT.

The V call is TRBV27, the J call TRBJ2-7; D call uncertain. This CDR3 has 16 amino acids. Trimming stripped 0 bases from V and 2 bases from J, with 14 bases between. Germline assignment: CDR1 MNHEY and CDR2 SMNVEV (reference sequence). CDR3 region: CASSLSVAGLPYEQYF. The CDR3 DNA reads TGTGCCAGCAGTTTATCGGTGGCAGGCCTCCCCTACGAGCAGTACTTC.

The chain recombines TRBV5-1 with TRBJ2-3, with no clear D. Germline V gives CDR1 SGHRS, CDR2 YFSETQ. CDR3 size: 15 residues. Trimming removed 4 bases at V and 6 bases at J, with 18 bases between. Here the CDR3 DNA reads TGCGCCAGCAGCCCGCTGACGAGTTCCCCCGATACGCAGTATTTT. It translates to CASSPLTSSPDTQYF.

V usage is TRBV5-6 and J usage is TRBJ2-7; D remains unclear. This CDR3 contains 12 residues. The germline V and J ends were trimmed by 1 base and 6 bases, with 8 bases remaining between them. From germline, CDR1 is SGHDT and CDR2 YYEEEE. The CDR3 here is CASSLPISEQYF. The DNA of the CDR3 is TGTGCCAGCAGCTTGCCTATTTCCGAGCAGTACTTC.

This clonotype was observed a few times. The J gene is TRBJ2-3, the V gene TRBV19; TRBD1 aligns across 9 bases. V shed 3 bases and J 1 base; nucleotides not matched to a gene: 5. Germline CDR1 is LNHDA and CDR2 is SQIVND (reference sequence). The CDR3 length is 16 residues. CDR3 sequence: CASSIGQGTGTDTQYF. The CDR3 DNA sequence: TGTGCCAGTAGTATCGGACAGGGGACCGGCACAGATACGCAGTATTTT.

This clonotype occurred a few times. The rearrangement links TRBV6-5 to TRBJ1-2, with a possible D match to TRBD1 (5 bases). CDR3 length: 15 residues. Germline CDR1 is MNHEY and CDR2 is SVGAGI. The V end was cut by 6 bases, the J end by 1 base, with 15 bases between. The CDR3 loop reads CASSHYRDGNYGYTF. The CDR3 nucleotides read TGTGCCAGCAGCCATTATCGGGACGGTAACTATGGCTACACCTTC.

CDR3 in amino acids: CASSYSKPRAVADEQFF. The CDR3 DNA reads TGTGCCAGCAGTTACTCGAAACCCAGGGCGGTGGCGGATGAGCAGTTCTTC. The chain recombines TRBV6-5 with TRBJ2-1, with D tentatively TRBD1 (5 bases). V was shortened by 0 bases and J by 8 bases, with 20 bases between the two germline ends. This CDR3 is built from 17 residues. Germline lookup yields CDR1 MNHEY and CDR2 SVGAGI.